This is a list of T cell receptor beta chains from one sample in a study of graft-versus-host responses after intestinal transplantation. Method: immunoSEQ multiplex PCR; TCRdb's copy keeps in-frame clones and lacks some. The table has about 100,000 clones, about 90% seen once. These TCRs are of unknown antigen specificity. The specimen was unstimulated CD4+ T cells sorted from spleen or lymph node cells, collected before transplant. These receptors all stem from a human donor who was the organ donor for an intestinal transplant. The CDR3 runs from the conserved cysteine through the conserved F or W. Fields, in order: D gene, CDR3 length, clone size, J gene, V gene, CDR3 DNA, CDR3 protein. D genes are given only for firm matches. Size is omitted from some rows. Given values are once, few, many or a class for expanded clones.

D: .
length: 12
size: .
J: TRBJ1-4
V: TRBV18
DNA: TGTGCCAGCTCACCGCAACCTGAAAAACTGTTTTTT
CDR3: CASSPQPEKLFF

D: .
length: 14
size: .
J: TRBJ2-5
V: TRBV28
DNA: TGTGCCAGCAGTGATCCGCAGGGGTGGGAGACCCAGTACTTC
CDR3: CASSDPQGWETQYF

D: TRBD1
length: 15
size: .
J: TRBJ2-5
V: TRBV5-1
DNA: TGCGCCAGCAGCGGACCGGGACAGGGGTTGGAGACCCAGTACTTC
CDR3: CASSGPGQGLETQYF

D: .
length: 12
size: .
J: TRBJ1-1
V: TRBV28
DNA: TGTGCCAGCCGTCTTGTGAACACTGAAGCTTTCTTT
CDR3: CASRLVNTEAFF

D: .
length: 16
size: .
J: TRBJ2-5
V: TRBV5-8
DNA: TGTGCCAGCAGCTTCCCCCTAGACCCGAGGTCCGAGACCCAGTACTTC
CDR3: CASSFPLDPRSETQYF

D: .
length: 14
size: .
J: TRBJ2-5
V: TRBV9
DNA: TGTGCCAGCAGCCCCTACGGGTCTTCGGAGACCCAGTACTTC
CDR3: CASSPYGSSETQYF

D: TRBD1
length: 15
size: .
J: TRBJ1-2
V: TRBV6-6
DNA: TGTGCCAGCAGTTTCGAACCGCCAGGGGGGCGAGGCTACACCTTC
CDR3: CASSFEPPGGRGYTF

D: TRBD1
length: 16
size: .
J: TRBJ2-1
V: TRBV6-1
DNA: TGTGCCAGCAGTGAAGCACCGGGACAGGGGGCATCTGAGCAGTTCTTC
CDR3: CASSEAPGQGASEQFF

D: .
length: 13
size: .
J: TRBJ2-7
V: TRBV5-1
DNA: TGCGCCAGCAGCTTCCGGGTAAACTACGAGCAGTACTTC
CDR3: CASSFRVNYEQYF

D: .
length: 14
size: .
J: TRBJ1-2
V: TRBV30
DNA: TGTGCCTGGAGTGTAGTCCCCTCTAACTATGGCTACACCTTC
CDR3: CAWSVVPSNYGYTF

D: .
length: 13
size: .
J: TRBJ1-2
V: TRBV19
DNA: TGTGCCAGTAGTGAATTTTCGGCGGGTGGCTACACCTTC
CDR3: CASSEFSAGGYTF

D: TRBD1
length: 16
size: once
J: TRBJ1-2
V: TRBV5-6
DNA: TGTGCCAGCAGCTCAACTCAACAGGGGTGGTGGGATGGCTACACCTTC
CDR3: CASSSTQQGWWDGYTF

D: .
length: 14
size: .
J: TRBJ2-1
V: TRBV5-6
DNA: TGTGCCAGCAGCTCGACACAGGATTACAATGAGCAGTTCTTC
CDR3: CASSSTQDYNEQFF

D: .
length: 14
size: .
J: TRBJ2-5
V: TRBV9
DNA: TGTGCCAGCAGTTCCTTTGGCTTACAAGAGACCCAGTACTTC
CDR3: CASSSFGLQETQYF

D: .
length: 16
size: .
J: TRBJ2-2
V: TRBV11-3
DNA: TGTGCCAGCAGCCGGCAGGGGGGGGCGAACACCGGGGAGCTGTTTTTT
CDR3: CASSRQGGANTGELFF

D: TRBD1
length: 19
size: .
J: TRBJ1-1
V: TRBV4-2
DNA: TGTGCCAGCAGCCAAGTATTTCGGGACAGGGGATCGGGGAACACTGAAGCTTTCTTT
CDR3: CASSQVFRDRGSGNTEAFF

D: .
length: 14
size: .
J: TRBJ1-1
V: TRBV4-1
DNA: TGCGCCAGCAGCCGTCCCGGGGGGGTCACTGAAGCTTTCTTT
CDR3: CASSRPGGVTEAFF

D: TRBD2
length: 15
size: .
J: TRBJ2-1
V: TRBV11-3
DNA: TGTGCCAGCAGCTCTGGACTAGCGGGTGGGAATGAGCAGTTCTTC
CDR3: CASSSGLAGGNEQFF

D: .
length: 12
size: .
J: TRBJ1-2
V: TRBV27
DNA: TGTGCCAGCAGTACACAGGGAACTGGCTACACCTTC
CDR3: CASSTQGTGYTF

D: .
length: 15
size: .
J: TRBJ2-5
V: TRBV2
DNA: TGTGCCAGCAAAGGGGGGCGCAGGGCCCAAGAGACCCAGTACTTC
CDR3: CASKGGRRAQETQYF

D: TRBD1
length: 13
size: .
J: TRBJ2-1
V: TRBV7-3
DNA: TGTGCCAGCAGCGGACGACAGGGCAATGAGCAGTTCTTC
CDR3: CASSGRQGNEQFF

D: .
length: 15
size: once
J: TRBJ2-5
V: TRBV19
DNA: TGTGCCAGTAGTAGGTCTATTTCCCCCGCCGAGACCCAGTACTTC
CDR3: CASSRSISPAETQYF

D: .
length: 15
size: .
J: TRBJ1-6
V: TRBV5-1
DNA: TGCGCCAGCAGCCCCACTGAAGGTAGGAATTCACCCCTCCACTTT
CDR3: CASSPTEGRNSPLHF

D: .
length: 13
size: .
J: TRBJ1-1
V: TRBV7-8
DNA: TGTGCCAGCAGCATCATGGAGAACACTGAAGCTTTCTTT
CDR3: CASSIMENTEAFF